This T cell receptor (beta chain) came from a study of Ad26.COV2.S vaccination and SARS-CoV-2 variants. Study-wide points: Once vaccination had occurred, spike-specific CD8+ and CD4+ T cell responses reportedly showed substantial breadth. Participants given vaccine showed non-spike TCR breadth similar to that of placebo recipients.

A word on this clone: Its cognate antigen is unknown.

CDR3 length: 17 residues. Per germline, CDR1 SEHNR and CDR2 FQNEAQ (reference sequence). The V and J ends lost 4 bases and 2 bases, in that order; junction bases with no gene match: 9. Data came from immunoSEQ multiplex PCR; TCRdb stores just in-frame clones and leaves some out. Found here are about half a million clones, roughly nine tenths of them singletons; the top ten hold over 1.5%. Treatment of the sample: some 20 received Ad26.COV2.S at low or high dose, single or two shots; roughly 5 received placebo; per-sample allocation not given. It was on day 63 after the first vaccine or placebo injection that samples were taken. An Ad26 vector carrying the Wuhan-strain SARS-CoV-2 spike served as the vaccine.

This chain links TRBV7-9 with TRBJ2-2; 8 bases are a match to TRBD1. The sequence was obtained from a person between 18 and 65 years old who received the Ad26.COV2.S COVID-19 vaccine or a placebo. Sequences were derived from peripheral blood, sampled in a trial of Ad26.COV2.S vaccine versus placebo. CDR3 sequence reads: CASSSAGTGGNTGELFF. The CDR3 DNA reads as TGTGCCAGCAGCTCGGCAGGGACAGGAGGAAACACCGGGGAGCTGTTTTTT.